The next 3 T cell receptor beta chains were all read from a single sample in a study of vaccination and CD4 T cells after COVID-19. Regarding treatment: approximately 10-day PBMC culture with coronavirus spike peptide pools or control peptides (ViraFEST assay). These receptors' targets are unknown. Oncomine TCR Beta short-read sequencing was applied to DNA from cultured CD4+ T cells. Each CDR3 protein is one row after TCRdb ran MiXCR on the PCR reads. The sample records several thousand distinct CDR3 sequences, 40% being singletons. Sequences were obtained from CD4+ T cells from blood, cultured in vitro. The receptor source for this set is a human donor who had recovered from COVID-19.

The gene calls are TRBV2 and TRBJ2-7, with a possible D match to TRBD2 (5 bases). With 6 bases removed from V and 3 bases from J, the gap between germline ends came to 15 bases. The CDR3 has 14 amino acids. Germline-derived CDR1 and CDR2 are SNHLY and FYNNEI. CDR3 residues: CASRPRPGVYEQYF. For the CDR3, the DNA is TGTGCCAGCAGGCCTAGACCCGGGGTCTACGAGCAGTACTTC.

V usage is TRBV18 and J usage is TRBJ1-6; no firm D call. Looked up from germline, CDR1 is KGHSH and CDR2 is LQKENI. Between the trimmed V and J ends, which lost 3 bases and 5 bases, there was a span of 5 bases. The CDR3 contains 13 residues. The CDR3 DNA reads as TGTGCCAGCTCACCCGGGGATAATTCACCCCTCCACTTT. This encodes CASSPGDNSPLHF.

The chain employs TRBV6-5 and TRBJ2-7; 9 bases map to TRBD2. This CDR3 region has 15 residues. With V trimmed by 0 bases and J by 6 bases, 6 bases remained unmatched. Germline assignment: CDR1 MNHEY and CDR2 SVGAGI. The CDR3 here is CASSYSASGIGEQYF. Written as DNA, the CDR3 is TGTGCCAGCAGTTACTCTGCTAGCGGGATCGGCGAGCAGTACTTC.